The 11 T cell receptor beta chains below were found in one sample sequenced in a study of beta chain features in type 1 diabetes. The authors reverse transcribed all of the isolated RNA, so sequencing captured expressed TCRB transcripts. This table comes from immunoSEQ multiplex PCR, and its TCRdb copy is limited to in-frame clones, with some not included. The sample carries 390,000 or so clones, approximately 14% recorded once. Source material: naive CD4+ T cells from blood. All receptors derive from a man in his thirties or forties in good health.

The chain employs TRBV7-2 and TRBJ2-3; D is ambiguous. The germline V and J ends were trimmed by 4 bases and 2 bases, with 10 bases remaining between them. The germline gives CDR1 SGHTA, CDR2 FQGNSA. The CDR3 runs to 14 residues. For the CDR3, the DNA is TGTGCCAGCAGCTACAAACTGGCCACAGATACGCAGTATTTT. Translating it yields CASSYKLATDTQYF.

J is TRBJ1-1 and V is TRBV7-2; 8 bases agree with TRBD1. Per the germline V gene, CDR1 is SGHTA and CDR2 is FQGNSA. The CDR3 runs to 14 residues. Losses at the gene ends were 5 bases for V and 7 bases for J; bases not matched to a gene: 9. Written as DNA, the CDR3 is TGTGCCAGCAGCACCAGGGGGCGACTGGTTGAAGCTTTCTTT. Translated, it gives CASSTRGRLVEAFF.

About this clone: Other DNA sequences in this sample translate to the same CDR3. The chain employs TRBV18 and TRBJ1-1; weak D call: TRBD1 (6 bases). CDR1 is KGHSH and CDR2 is LQKENI in the germline V gene. V lost 3 bases to trimming and J lost 1 base, with 12 bases between them. The CDR3 has 15 amino acids. CDR3 nucleotide sequence: TGTGCCAGCTCACCGCTATCGACAGGGAACACTGAAGCTTTCTTT. It specifies CASSPLSTGNTEAFF. The full variable domain, completed using reference TRBV18 and TRBJ1-1, is NAGVMQNPRHLVRRRGQEARLRCSPMKGHSHVYWYRQLPEEGLKFMVYLQKENIIDESGMPKERFSAEFPKEGPSILRIQQVVRGDSAAYFCASSPLSTGNTEAFFGQGTRLTVV.

This clone has more than one count but fewer than ten. The V and J genes are TRBV5-1 and TRBJ2-3; maybe TRBD2 (7 bases). Germline assignment: CDR1 SGHRS and CDR2 YFSETQ. With 4 bases removed from V and 4 bases from J, the gap between germline ends came to 16 bases. The length of the CDR3 is 15 residues. Here the CDR3 DNA reads TGCGCCAGCAGCGAGCCCGGGGGGCTTGCAGATACGCAGTATTTT. As protein: CASSEPGGLADTQYF.

This clone was detected a few times. The rearrangement links TRBV29-1 to TRBJ1-2; D remains ambiguous. This CDR3 is built from 12 residues. The germline V gene has CDR1 SQVTM and CDR2 ANQGSEA. V lost 3 bases and J 2 bases, leaving 7 bases between the germline ends. The CDR3 spells CSVDSGNYGYTF. In DNA form, the CDR3 reads TGCAGCGTTGATTCGGGAAACTATGGCTACACCTTC. The full variable domain, with the rest looked up from reference TRBV29-1 and TRBJ1-2, is SAVISQKPSRDICQRGTSLTIQCQVDSQVTMMFWYRQQPGQSLTLIATANQGSEATYESGFVIDKFPISRPNLTFSTLTVSNMSPEDSSIYLCSVDSGNYGYTFGSGTRLTVV.

There are a few counts of this clone. This sequence joins TRBV29-1 and TRBJ2-1, with D possibly being TRBD2 (5 bases). Germline CDR1 reads SQVTM; CDR2 reads ANQGSEA. The CDR3 runs 16 residues. V lost 6 bases and J lost 0, with 18 bases in between. The CDR3 protein is CSVHHGSAVSYNEQFF. As DNA, the CDR3 is TGCAGCGTCCACCACGGGTCAGCGGTCTCCTACAATGAGCAGTTCTTC.

Of note for this clone: In the same sample, other DNA sequences code for this CDR3. The chain carries TRBV30 and TRBJ2-7; D ambiguous. The V gene lost 0 bases and the J gene lost 0 bases, with 6 bases spanning the gap. The CDR3 extends over 13 amino acids. The V gene's germline CDR1 is GTSNPN and CDR2 SVGIG (reference sequence). The CDR3 DNA reads as TGTGCCTGGAGTGTAGGAAGCTCCTACGAGCAGTACGTC. Protein product: CAWSVGSSYEQYV.

This clone was observed a few times. The chain links TRBV2 to TRBJ2-1; D possibly corresponds to TRBD2 (6 bases). The CDR3 extends over 13 amino acids. CDR1 is SNHLY, CDR2 FYNNEI, per germline. Trimming left V 6 bases short and J 2 bases short, with 8 bases between. The CDR3 DNA is TGTGCCAGCAGCCGGGGGACCTACAATGAGCAGTTCTTC. As protein: CASSRGTYNEQFF.

V is TRBV10-3 and J is TRBJ1-6; perhaps TRBD1 as D (5 bases). CDR1 ENHRY and CDR2 SYGVKD come from the germline V gene. The CDR3 is 17 amino acids. Trimming left V 0 bases short and J 6 bases short, with 15 bases between. This chain's CDR3 is CAISESQGGSVNSPLHF. The CDR3 DNA reads TGTGCCATCAGTGAGTCGCAGGGTGGCTCCGTTAATTCACCCCTCCACTTT.

This clone occurred a few times. The chain recombines TRBV19 with TRBJ2-7; TRBD1 is a possible D gene (5 bases). The germline V and J ends were trimmed by 6 bases and 2 bases, with 14 bases remaining between them. This CDR3 is built from 14 residues. From germline, CDR1 is LNHDA and CDR2 SQIVND (reference sequence). The CDR3 loop reads CASSNGAGPYEQYF. CDR3 in DNA: TGTGCCAGTAGCAATGGGGCCGGTCCCTACGAGCAGTACTTC.

This clone was seen more than once but under ten times. The CDR3 DNA reads as TGCAGCGTTGGCCCAGGGGGCGCCGACTATGGCTACACCTTC. Translated: CSVGPGGADYGYTF. The chain employs TRBV29-1 and TRBJ1-2; 8 positions match TRBD1. CDR1 is SQVTM and CDR2 is ANQGSEA in the germline V gene. V lost 4 bases and J lost 3; bases outside the gene matches: 7. This CDR3 contains 14 residues.